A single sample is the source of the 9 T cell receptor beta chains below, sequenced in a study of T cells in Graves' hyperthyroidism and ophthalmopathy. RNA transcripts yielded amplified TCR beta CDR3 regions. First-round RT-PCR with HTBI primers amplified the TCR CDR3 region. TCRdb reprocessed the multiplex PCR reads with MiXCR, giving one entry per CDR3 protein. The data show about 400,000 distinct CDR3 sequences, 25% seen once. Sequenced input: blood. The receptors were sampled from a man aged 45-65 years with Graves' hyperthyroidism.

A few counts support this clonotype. This CDR3 is CASSSDTGTQYF. The CDR3 region has the DNA TGTGCCAGCAGCTCAGATACCGGGACCCAGTACTTC. V gene TRBV11-2 combines with J gene TRBJ2-5; D ambiguous. This CDR3 is built from 12 residues. Germline V gene data show CDR1 as SGHAT and CDR2 as FQNNGV. V was shortened by 4 bases and J by 7 bases, with 10 bases between the two germline ends. The whole variable domain, remainder taken from reference TRBV11-2 and TRBJ2-5, is EAGVAQSPRYKIIEKRQSVAFWCNPISGHATLYWYQQILGQGPKLLIQFQNNGVVDDSQLPKDRFSAERLKGVDSTLKIQPAKLEDSAVYLCASSSDTGTQYFGPGTRLLVL.

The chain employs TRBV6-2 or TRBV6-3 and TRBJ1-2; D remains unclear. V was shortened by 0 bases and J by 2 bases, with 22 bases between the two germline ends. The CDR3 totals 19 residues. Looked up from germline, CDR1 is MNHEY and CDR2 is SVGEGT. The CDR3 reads CASSYSRERQSPPNYGYTF. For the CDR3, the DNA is TGTGCCAGCAGTTACTCGAGGGAGAGACAAAGTCCCCCAAACTATGGCTACACCTTC.

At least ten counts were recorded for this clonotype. CDR3: CASNLTPTGELFF. The CDR3 region has the DNA TGTGCCAGCAACCTCACTCCCACCGGGGAGCTGTTTTTT. The chain couples TRBV2 to TRBJ2-2; D is ambiguous. This CDR3 contains 13 residues. CDR1 SNHLY and CDR2 FYNNEI come from the germline V gene. V lost 7 bases, J lost 4 bases, and 10 bases lay in between. The full variable domain, its missing parts supplied by reference TRBV2 and TRBJ2-2, is EPEVTQTPSHQVTQMGQEVILRCVPISNHLYFYWYRQILGQKVEFLVSFYNNEISEKSEIFDDQFSVERPDGSNFTLKIRSTKLEDSAMYFCASNLTPTGELFFGEGSRLTVL.

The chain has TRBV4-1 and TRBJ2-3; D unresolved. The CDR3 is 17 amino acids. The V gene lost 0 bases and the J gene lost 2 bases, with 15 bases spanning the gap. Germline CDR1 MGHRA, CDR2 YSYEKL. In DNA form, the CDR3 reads TGCGCCAGCAGCCAAGATGGTGCCAGGTCGAACACAGATACGCAGTATTTT. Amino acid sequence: CASSQDGARSNTDTQYF.

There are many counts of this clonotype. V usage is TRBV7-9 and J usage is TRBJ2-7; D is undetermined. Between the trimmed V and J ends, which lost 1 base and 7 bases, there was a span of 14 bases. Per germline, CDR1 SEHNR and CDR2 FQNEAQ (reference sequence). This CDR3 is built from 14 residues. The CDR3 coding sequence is TGTGCCAGCAGCTTAGATGGCCCATCAAGGGAGCAGTACTTC. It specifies CASSLDGPSREQYF.

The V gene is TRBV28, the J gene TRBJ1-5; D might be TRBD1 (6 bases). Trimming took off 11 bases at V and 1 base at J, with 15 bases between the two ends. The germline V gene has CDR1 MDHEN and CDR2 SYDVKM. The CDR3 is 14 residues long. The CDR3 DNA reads TGTGCCGGCTCACAGGGTGGCAGCAATCAGCCCCAGCATTTT. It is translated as CAGSQGGSNQPQHF.

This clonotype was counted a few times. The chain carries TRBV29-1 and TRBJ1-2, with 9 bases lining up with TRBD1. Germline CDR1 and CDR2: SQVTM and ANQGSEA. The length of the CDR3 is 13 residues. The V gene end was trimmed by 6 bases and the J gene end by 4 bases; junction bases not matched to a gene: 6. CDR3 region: CSVQTGGSYGYTF. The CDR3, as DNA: TGCAGCGTCCAGACAGGGGGTAGCTATGGCTACACCTTC.

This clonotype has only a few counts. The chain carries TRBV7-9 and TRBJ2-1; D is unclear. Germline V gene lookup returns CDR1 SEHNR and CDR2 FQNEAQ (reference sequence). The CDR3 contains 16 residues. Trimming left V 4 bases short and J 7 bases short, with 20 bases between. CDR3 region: CASSSQATRTRNEQFF. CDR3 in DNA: TGTGCCAGCAGCTCCCAGGCAACGAGAACTCGGAATGAGCAGTTCTTC.

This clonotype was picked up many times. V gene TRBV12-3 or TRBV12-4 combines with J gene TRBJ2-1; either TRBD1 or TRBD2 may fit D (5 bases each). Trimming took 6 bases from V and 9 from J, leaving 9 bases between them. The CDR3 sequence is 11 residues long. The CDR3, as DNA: TGTGCCAGCAGCGCGAGGGGTGAGCAGTTCTTC. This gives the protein CASSARGEQFF.